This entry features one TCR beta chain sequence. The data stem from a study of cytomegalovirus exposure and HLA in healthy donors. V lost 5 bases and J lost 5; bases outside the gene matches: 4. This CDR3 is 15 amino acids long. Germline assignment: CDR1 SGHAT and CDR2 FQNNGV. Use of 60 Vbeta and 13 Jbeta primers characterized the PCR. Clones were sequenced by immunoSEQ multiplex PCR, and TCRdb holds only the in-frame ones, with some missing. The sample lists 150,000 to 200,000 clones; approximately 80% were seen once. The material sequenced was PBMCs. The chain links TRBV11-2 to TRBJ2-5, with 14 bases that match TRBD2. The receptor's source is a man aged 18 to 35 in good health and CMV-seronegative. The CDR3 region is CASSLRTSGRETQYF. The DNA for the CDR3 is TGTGCCAGCAGCCTCCGGACTAGCGGGAGGGAGACCCAGTACTTC.